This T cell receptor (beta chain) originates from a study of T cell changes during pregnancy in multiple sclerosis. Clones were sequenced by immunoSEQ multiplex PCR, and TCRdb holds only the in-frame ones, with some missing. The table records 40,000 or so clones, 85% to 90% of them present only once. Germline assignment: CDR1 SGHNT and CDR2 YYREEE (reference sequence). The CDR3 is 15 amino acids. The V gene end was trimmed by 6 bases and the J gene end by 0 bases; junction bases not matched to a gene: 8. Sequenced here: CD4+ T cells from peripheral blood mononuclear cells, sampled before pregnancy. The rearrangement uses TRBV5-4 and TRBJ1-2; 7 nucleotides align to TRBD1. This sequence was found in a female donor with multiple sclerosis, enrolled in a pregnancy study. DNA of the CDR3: TGTGCCAGCATCCCTGGGGGACAGACTAACTATGGCTACACCTTC. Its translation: CASIPGGQTNYGYTF.